This entry is about one T cell receptor (beta chain). One entry per CDR3 protein, called by TCRdb with MiXCR from the 5' RACE reads. The sample has approximately 500,000 distinct CDR3 sequences; 20% to 25% are singletons. This entry comes from a study of T-cell memory formation after mild COVID-19. The CDR3 length is 14 residues. Trimming took 6 bases from V and 7 from J, leaving 16 bases between them. The genes are TRBV12-3 or TRBV12-4 and TRBJ2-1; D may be TRBD2 (5 bases). Input material: PBMCs or a T cell subset sorted from them (not recorded which). The sequence derives from an adult woman who had mild COVID-19 (a few samples of this study predate the infection). Cell type and time point are not known. CDR3 sequence: CASRTELVGNEQFF. CDR3 DNA sequence: TGTGCCAGCAGAACAGAACTAGTTGGGAATGAGCAGTTCTTC.